The 5 T cell receptor beta chains given below trace back to one sample, sequenced in a study of cytomegalovirus exposure and HLA in healthy donors. The PCR made use of 60 Vbeta and 13 Jbeta primers. Clones were read by immunoSEQ multiplex PCR, and TCRdb kept only the in-frame ones, dropping some. The table includes 150,000 to 200,000 clones, roughly four fifths detected once. Input material: PBMCs. Every receptor here comes from a woman between 35 and 50 years old in good health and CMV-seronegative.

This clone has only one observation. This chain uses TRBV5-1 with TRBJ1-2, with TRBD1 matching 10 bases. Germline-derived CDR1 and CDR2 are SGHRS and YFSETQ. Trimming at V came to 4 bases and at J to 4 bases, leaving 13 bases not matched to a gene. This CDR3 has 17 amino acids. CDR3: CASSLSPGTGVGYGYTF. CDR3 bases: TGCGCCAGCAGCCTATCCCCCGGGACAGGGGTGGGCTATGGCTACACCTTC.

The chain couples TRBV27 to TRBJ1-1; TRBD1 matches at 7 bases. Losses at the gene ends were 4 bases for V and 7 bases for J; bases not matched to a gene: 15. The CDR3 extends over 16 amino acids. Germline assignment: CDR1 MNHEY and CDR2 SMNVEV (reference sequence). CDR3: CASSSLITGVKDEAFF. As DNA, the CDR3 is TGTGCCAGCAGTTCCCTCATAACAGGGGTTAAGGATGAAGCTTTCTTT.

The J gene is TRBJ1-1, the V gene TRBV7-2; TRBD1 matches 7 bases. Germline assignment: CDR1 SGHTA and CDR2 FQGNSA. Trimming took 0 bases from V and 2 from J; bases not matched to a gene: 6. The CDR3 loop spans 16 amino acids. CDR3 bases: TGTGCCAGCAGCTTAGCAGGGGGACAGATCAACACTGAAGCTTTCTTT. Amino acid sequence: CASSLAGGQINTEAFF.

This chain uses TRBV4-1 with TRBJ2-5, with D possibly TRBD2 on 6 matching bases. Deletions cut 4 bases from V and 4 bases from J, with 16 bases between. Germline CDR1 reads MGHRA; CDR2 reads YSYEKL. The CDR3 has 15 amino acids. The CDR3 coding sequence is TGCGCCAGCAGCCCTAACCACGGGGGTGGAGAGACCCAGTACTTC. The encoded protein is CASSPNHGGGETQYF.

This rearrangement joins TRBV27 to TRBJ1-2; 9 bases line up with TRBD1. The ends lost 7 bases at V and 6 bases at J; junction bases unmatched: 6. Looked up from germline, CDR1 is MNHEY and CDR2 is SMNVEV (reference sequence). The CDR3 consists of 13 residues. DNA of the CDR3: TGTGCCAGCAAGGGACAGGGAGGAAATGGCTACACCTTC. Its translation: CASKGQGGNGYTF.